The clone carrying this T cell receptor (beta chain) appeared many times. TCR beta CDR3 regions were amplified from RNA. The HTBI primer set served for first-round RT-PCR of the TCR CDR3. A single record per CDR3 protein comes from TCRdb applying MiXCR to the multiplex PCR reads. This repertoire shows 610,000 or so distinct CDR3 sequences, approximately 44% found once; its top ten account for roughly 7.7%. The source of the sample is a study of T cells in Graves' hyperthyroidism and ophthalmopathy. Hyperthyroidism had been newly diagnosed in patients aged 18 to 65, and its duration was under 2 months. Thyroid ultrasound and orbital computed tomography, with clinical symptoms and serum thyroxine and TRAb, informed diagnoses. V was pared by 1 base and J by 6 bases, with 19 bases between. The germline V gene has CDR1 SGHTA and CDR2 FQGNSA. The CDR3 is made up of 16 amino acids.

The chain links TRBV7-2 to TRBJ2-7; no definite D call. The TCR originated in a woman younger than 35 with Graves' hyperthyroidism. The source material was peripheral blood or thyroid tissue (not recorded which). The CDR3 DNA reads as TGTGCCAGCAGCTTAGGTTCGTCGCTAGGTGGGTCCGAGCAGTACTTC. It yields the protein CASSLGSSLGGSEQYF.